The clone carrying this TCR beta chain has just one count. At the DNA level, this CDR3 is encoded by other sequences in the same sample as well. Genomic DNA of every subset was divided equally among multiple immunoSEQ plates. Assay: immunoSEQ multiplex PCR; the TCRdb copy retains only in-frame clones and omits some. The profile shows about a million clones, 75% of them singletons. The sample belongs to a study of shared clonotypes between healthy human individuals. The split of CD4+ cells yielded CD45RA+ naive and CD45RA-negative memory subsets. The V gene's germline CDR1 is SGHDN and CDR2 FVKESK. The V end lost 4 bases, the J end lost 2 bases, and 8 bases lay between the germline ends. The CDR3 runs to 13 residues.

This clonotype was sampled from a man between 18 and 29 years old in good health. This chain connects TRBV14 to TRBJ1-2; tentative D call: TRBD1 (5 bases). The sample consisted of memory CD4+ T cells sorted from blood. Subset denoted: CD45RA-negative fraction. CDR3 sequence (DNA): TGTGCCAGCAGCCCGGGACTGAACTATGGCTACACCTTC. This codes for CASSPGLNYGYTF.